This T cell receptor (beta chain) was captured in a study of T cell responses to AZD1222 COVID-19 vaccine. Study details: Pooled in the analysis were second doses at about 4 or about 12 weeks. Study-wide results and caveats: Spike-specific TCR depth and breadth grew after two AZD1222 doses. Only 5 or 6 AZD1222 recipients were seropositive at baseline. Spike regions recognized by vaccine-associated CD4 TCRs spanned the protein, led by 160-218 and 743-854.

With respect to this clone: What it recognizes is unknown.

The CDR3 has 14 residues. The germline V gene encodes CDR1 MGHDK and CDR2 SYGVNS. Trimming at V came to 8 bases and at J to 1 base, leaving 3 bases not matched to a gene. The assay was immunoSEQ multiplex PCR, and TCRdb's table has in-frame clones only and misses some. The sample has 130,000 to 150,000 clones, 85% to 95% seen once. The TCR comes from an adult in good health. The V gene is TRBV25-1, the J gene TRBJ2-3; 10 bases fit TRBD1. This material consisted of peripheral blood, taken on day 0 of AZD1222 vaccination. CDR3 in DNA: TGTGCCAGCGACAGGGGGCTTGGCACAGATACGCAGTATTTT. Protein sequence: CASDRGLGTDTQYF. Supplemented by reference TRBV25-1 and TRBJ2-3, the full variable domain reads EADIYQTPRYLVIGTGKKITLECSQTMGHDKMYWYQQDPGMELHLIHYSYGVNSTEKGDLSSESTVSRIRTEHFPLTLESARPSHTSQYLCASDRGLGTDTQYFGPGTRLTVL.